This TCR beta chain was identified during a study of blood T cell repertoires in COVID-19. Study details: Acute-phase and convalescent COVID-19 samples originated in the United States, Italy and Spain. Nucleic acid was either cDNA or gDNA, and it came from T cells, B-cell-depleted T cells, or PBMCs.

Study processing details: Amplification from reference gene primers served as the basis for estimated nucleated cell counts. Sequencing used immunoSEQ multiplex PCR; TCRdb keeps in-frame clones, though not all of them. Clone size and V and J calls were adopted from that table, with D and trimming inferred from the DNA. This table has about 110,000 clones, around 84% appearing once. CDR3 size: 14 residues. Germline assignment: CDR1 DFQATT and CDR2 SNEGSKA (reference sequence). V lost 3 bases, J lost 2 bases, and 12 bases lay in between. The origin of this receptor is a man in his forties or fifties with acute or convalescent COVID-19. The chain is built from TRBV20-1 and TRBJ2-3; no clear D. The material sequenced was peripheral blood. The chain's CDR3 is CSASDVQNTDTQYF. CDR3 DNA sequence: TGCAGTGCTAGTGATGTCCAAAACACAGATACGCAGTATTTT.